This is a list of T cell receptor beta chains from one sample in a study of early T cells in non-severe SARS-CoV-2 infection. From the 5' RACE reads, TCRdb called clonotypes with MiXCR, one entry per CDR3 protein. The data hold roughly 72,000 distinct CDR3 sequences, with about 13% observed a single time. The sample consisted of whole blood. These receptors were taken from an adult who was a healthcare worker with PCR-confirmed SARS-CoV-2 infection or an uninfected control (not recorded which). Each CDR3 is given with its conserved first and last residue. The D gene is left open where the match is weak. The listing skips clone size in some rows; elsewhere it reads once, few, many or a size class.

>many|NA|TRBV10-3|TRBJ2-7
CAISESKAEEYF
TGTGCCATCAGTGAGTCGAAAGCGGAGGAGTACTTC
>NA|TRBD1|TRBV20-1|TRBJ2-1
CSAKSGGAYNEQFF
TGCAGTGCTAAGTCAGGGGGCGCTTACAATGAGCAGTTCTTC
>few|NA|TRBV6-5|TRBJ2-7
CASSYSGLGRYEQYF
TGTGCCAGCAGTTACTCGGGCTTAGGGCGCTACGAGCAGTACTTC
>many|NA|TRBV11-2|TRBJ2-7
CASQKDGKFSYEQYF
TGTGCCAGCCAAAAGGACGGGAAGTTCTCCTACGAGCAGTACTTC
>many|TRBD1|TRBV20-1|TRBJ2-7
CSANRGPYEQYF
TGCAGTGCTAACAGGGGGCCCTACGAGCAGTACTTC
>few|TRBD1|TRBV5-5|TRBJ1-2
CASSSTVTGLYGYTF
TGTGCCAGCAGCTCGACAGTGACAGGGCTCTATGGCTACACCTTC
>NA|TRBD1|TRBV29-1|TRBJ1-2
CSVNRDSYGYTF
TGCAGCGTAAATAGGGACAGCTATGGCTACACCTTC
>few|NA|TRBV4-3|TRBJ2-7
CASSQDLSSYEQYF
TGCGCCAGCAGCCAAGACCTAAGCTCCTACGAGCAGTACTTC
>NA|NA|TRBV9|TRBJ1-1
CASSSSLNTEAFF
TGTGCCAGCAGCTCAAGCTTGAACACTGAAGCTTTCTTT
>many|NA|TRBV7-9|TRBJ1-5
CASSSTLIDQPQHF
TGTGCCAGCAGCTCCACCCTCATTGATCAGCCCCAGCATTTT
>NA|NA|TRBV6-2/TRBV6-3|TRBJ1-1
CASSWRADTEAFF
TGTGCCAGCAGTTGGAGGGCGGACACTGAAGCTTTCTTT
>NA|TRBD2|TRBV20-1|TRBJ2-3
CSASVPGLAPDTQYF
TGCAGTGCTAGTGTCCCGGGACTAGCCCCGGATACGCAGTATTTT
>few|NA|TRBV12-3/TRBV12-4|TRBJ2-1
CASSSKGYYNEQFF
TGTGCCAGCAGTTCTAAGGGGTACTACAATGAGCAGTTCTTC
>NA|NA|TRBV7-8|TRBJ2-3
CASSLTLARTDTQYF
TGTGCCAGCAGCTTGACCCTGGCCCGCACAGATACGCAGTATTTT
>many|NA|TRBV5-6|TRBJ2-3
CASSGARDTQYF
TGTGCCAGCAGTGGGGCGCGAGATACGCAGTATTTT
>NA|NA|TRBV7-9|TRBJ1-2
CASSAPNYGYTF
TGTGCCAGCAGCGCCCCAAACTATGGCTACACCTTC
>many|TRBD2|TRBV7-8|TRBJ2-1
CASTPGLAGAPEPYNEQFF
TGTGCCAGCACCCCCGGACTAGCGGGAGCCCCTGAGCCCTACAATGAGCAGTTCTTC
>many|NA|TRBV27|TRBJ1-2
CASSPRGAAYGYTF
TGTGCCAGCAGTCCCCGTGGGGCGGCCTATGGCTACACCTTC
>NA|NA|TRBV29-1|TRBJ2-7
CSVDWDYEQYF
TGCAGCGTTGATTGGGACTACGAGCAGTACTTC
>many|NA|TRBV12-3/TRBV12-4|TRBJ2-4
CASSSVWGRAKNIQYF
TGTGCCAGCAGTTCCGTATGGGGGCGGGCCAAAAACATTCAGTACTTC
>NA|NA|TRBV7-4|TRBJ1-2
CASSLAAGTKHYGYTF
TGTGCCAGCAGCTTAGCCGCCGGGACAAAACACTATGGCTACACCTTC
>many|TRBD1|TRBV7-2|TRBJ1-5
CASSVGTATNQPQHF
TGTGCCAGCAGCGTGGGGACAGCTACCAATCAGCCCCAGCATTTT
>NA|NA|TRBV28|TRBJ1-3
CASSPQTWSSGNTIYF
TGTGCCAGCAGTCCCCAGACATGGAGCTCTGGAAACACCATATATTTT
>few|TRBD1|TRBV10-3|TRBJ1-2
CAIKGAGINYGYTF
TGTGCCATCAAGGGGGCAGGGATTAACTATGGCTACACCTTC
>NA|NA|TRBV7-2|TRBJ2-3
CASSLYLADTQYF
TGTGCCAGCAGCTTATATTTGGCAGATACGCAGTATTTT
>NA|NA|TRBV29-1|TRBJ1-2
CSAGPSNYGYTF
TGCAGCGCCGGGCCGTCTAACTATGGCTACACCTTC
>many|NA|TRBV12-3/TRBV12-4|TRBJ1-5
CASGPETGNNQPQHF
TGTGCCAGCGGACCTGAAACAGGGAACAATCAGCCCCAGCATTTT
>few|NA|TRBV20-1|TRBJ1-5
CSARSRNQPQHF
TGCAGTGCTAGAAGTAGAAATCAGCCCCAGCATTTT
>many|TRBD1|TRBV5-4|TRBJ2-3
CASSHGAGGQGMGTDTQYF
TGTGCCAGCAGCCACGGGGCCGGGGGACAGGGAATGGGAACGGATACGCAGTATTTT
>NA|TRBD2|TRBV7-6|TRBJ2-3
CASRKTSGGATDTQYF
TGTGCCAGCAGAAAGACTAGCGGGGGGGCCACAGATACGCAGTATTTT
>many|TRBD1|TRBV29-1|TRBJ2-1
CSYRGTYNEQFF
TGCAGCTACAGGGGAACCTACAATGAGCAGTTCTTC
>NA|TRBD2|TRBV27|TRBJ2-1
CASSLNSGSLSQFF
TGTGCCAGCAGTTTAAATAGCGGGTCCCTTTCGCAGTTCTTC
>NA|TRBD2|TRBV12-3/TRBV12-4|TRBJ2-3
CASSSLAGGPDTQYF
TGTGCCAGCAGTTCCCTAGCGGGGGGGCCTGATACGCAGTATTTT
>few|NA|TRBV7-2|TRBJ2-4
CASSFSVAKNIQYF
TGTGCCAGCAGCTTCTCCGTAGCCAAAAACATTCAGTACTTC
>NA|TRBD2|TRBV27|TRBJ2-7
CASSPMGGEAEQYF
TGTGCCAGCAGTCCAATGGGGGGGGAAGCCGAGCAGTACTTC
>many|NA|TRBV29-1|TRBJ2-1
CSEAGSNSYNEQFF
TGCAGCGAGGCAGGGAGCAACTCCTACAATGAGCAGTTCTTC
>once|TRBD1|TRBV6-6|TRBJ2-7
CASSAGQGLHEQYF
TGTGCCAGCAGTGCAGGACAGGGTCTACACGAGCAGTACTTC
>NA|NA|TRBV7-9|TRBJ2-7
CASSPREIKGYEQYF
TGTGCCAGCAGCCCAAGGGAAATAAAAGGGTACGAGCAGTACTTC
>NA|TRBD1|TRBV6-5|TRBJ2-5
CASSYPRTGGTVETQYF
TGTGCCAGCAGTTACCCGCGGACAGGGGGCACGGTAGAGACCCAGTACTTC
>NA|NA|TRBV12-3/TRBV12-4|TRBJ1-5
CASSPTGPYQPQHF
TGTGCCAGCAGTCCTACAGGGCCCTATCAGCCCCAGCATTTT
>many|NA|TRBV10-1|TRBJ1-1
CASSDASSNTEAFF
TGCGCCAGCAGTGATGCCAGCTCGAACACTGAAGCTTTCTTT
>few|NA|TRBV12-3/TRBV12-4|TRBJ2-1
CASRPLSSSYNEQFF
TGTGCCAGCAGGCCGTTGAGCAGCTCCTACAATGAGCAGTTCTTC